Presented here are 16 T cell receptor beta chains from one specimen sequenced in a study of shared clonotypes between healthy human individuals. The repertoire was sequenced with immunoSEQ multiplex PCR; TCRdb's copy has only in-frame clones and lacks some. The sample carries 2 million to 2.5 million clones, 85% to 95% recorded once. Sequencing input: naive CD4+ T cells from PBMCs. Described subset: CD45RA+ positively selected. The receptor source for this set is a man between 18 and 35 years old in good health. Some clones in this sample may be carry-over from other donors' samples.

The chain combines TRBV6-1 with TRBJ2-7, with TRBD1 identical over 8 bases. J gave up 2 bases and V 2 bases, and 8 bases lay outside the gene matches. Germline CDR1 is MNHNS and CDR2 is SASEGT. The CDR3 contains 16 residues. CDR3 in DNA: TGTGCCAGCAGTGAACGGGTGACAGGGGTTGCCTACGAGCAGTACTTC. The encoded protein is CASSERVTGVAYEQYF.

This CDR3 is CASSLRQGLEQYF. The CDR3 nucleotides are TGTGCCAGCAGCTTGAGGCAGGGGCTCGAGCAGTACTTC. The chain uses TRBV5-8 and TRBJ2-7; maybe TRBD1 (6 bases). The CDR3 is 13 residues long. In germline, CDR1 is SGHTS, CDR2 YDEGEE. Trimming left V 1 base short and J 6 bases short, with 11 bases between.

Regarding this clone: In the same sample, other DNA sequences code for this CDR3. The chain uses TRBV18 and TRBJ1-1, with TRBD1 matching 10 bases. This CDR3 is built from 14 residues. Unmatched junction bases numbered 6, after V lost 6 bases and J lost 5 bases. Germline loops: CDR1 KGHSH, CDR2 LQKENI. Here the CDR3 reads CASSPGTGATEAFF. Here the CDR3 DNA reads TGTGCCAGCTCGCCCGGGACAGGGGCAACTGAAGCTTTCTTT.

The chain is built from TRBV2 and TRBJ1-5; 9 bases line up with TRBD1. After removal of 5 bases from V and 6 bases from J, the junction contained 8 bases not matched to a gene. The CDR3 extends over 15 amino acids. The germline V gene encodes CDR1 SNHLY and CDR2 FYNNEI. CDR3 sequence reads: CASSPQGTGSQPQHF. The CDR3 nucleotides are TGTGCCAGCAGTCCACAGGGGACAGGGAGTCAGCCCCAGCATTTT.

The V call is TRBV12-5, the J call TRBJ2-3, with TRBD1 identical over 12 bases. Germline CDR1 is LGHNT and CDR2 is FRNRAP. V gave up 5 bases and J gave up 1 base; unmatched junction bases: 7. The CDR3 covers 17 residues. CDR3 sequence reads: CASGLGTGGPRTDTQYF. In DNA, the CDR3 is TGTGCTAGTGGTCTAGGGACAGGGGGCCCTCGCACAGATACGCAGTATTTT.

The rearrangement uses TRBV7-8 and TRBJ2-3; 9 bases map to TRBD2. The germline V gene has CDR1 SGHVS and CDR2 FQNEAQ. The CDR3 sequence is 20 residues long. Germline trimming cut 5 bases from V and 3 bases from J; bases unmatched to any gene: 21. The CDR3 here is CASSPRVMREGGGGTDTQYF. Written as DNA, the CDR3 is TGTGCCAGCAGCCCCCGCGTTATGAGGGAGGGCGGGGGGGGGACAGATACGCAGTATTTT.

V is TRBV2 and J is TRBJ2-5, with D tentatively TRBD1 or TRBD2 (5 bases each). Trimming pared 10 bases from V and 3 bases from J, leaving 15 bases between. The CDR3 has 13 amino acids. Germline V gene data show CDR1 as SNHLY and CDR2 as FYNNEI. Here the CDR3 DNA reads TGTGCCACCCTCCGGGACGCCGAAGAGACCCAGTACTTC. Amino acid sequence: CATLRDAEETQYF. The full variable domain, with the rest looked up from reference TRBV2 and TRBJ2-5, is EPEVTQTPSHQVTQMGQEVILRCVPISNHLYFYWYRQILGQKVEFLVSFYNNEISEKSEIFDDQFSVERPDGSNFTLKIRSTKLEDSAMYFCATLRDAEETQYFGPGTRLLVL.

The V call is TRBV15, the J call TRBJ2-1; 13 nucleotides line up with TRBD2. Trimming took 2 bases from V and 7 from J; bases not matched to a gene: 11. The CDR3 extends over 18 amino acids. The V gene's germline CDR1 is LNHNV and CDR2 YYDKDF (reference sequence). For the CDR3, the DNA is TGTGCCACCAGCAGAACTGTACGACTAGCGGGAGGCCGGAATGAGCAGTTCTTC. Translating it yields CATSRTVRLAGGRNEQFF.

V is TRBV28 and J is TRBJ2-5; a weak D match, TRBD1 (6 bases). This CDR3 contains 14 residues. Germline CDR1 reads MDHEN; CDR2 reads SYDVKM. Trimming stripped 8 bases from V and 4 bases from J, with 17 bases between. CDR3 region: CASRPQGRGETQYF. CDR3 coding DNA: TGTGCCAGCCGACCCCAGGGCAGGGGAGAGACCCAGTACTTC.

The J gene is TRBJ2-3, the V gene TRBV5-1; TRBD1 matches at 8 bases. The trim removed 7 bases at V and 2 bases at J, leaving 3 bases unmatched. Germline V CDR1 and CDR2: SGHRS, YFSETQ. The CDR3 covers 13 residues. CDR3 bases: TGCGCCAGCGGACAGGGTTCCACAGATACGCAGTATTTT. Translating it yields CASGQGSTDTQYF.

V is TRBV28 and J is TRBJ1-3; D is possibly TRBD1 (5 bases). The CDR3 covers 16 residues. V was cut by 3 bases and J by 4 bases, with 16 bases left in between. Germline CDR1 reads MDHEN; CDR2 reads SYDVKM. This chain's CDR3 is CASSLFGSSGGNTIYF. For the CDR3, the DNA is TGTGCCAGCAGTTTGTTCGGCTCTTCAGGGGGAAACACCATATATTTT.

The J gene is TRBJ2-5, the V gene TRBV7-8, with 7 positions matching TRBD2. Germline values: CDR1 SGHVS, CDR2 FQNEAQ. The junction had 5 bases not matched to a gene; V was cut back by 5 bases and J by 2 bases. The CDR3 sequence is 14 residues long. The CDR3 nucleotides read TGTGCCAGCAGCCCCAACGGGGGGCAAGAGACCCAGTACTTC. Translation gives CASSPNGGQETQYF.

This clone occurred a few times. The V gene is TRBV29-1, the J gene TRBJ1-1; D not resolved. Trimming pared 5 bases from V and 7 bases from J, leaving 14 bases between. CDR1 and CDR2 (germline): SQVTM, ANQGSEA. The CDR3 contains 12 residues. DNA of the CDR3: TGCAGCGTTACGGGAGTTTTGGGTGAAGCTTTCTTT. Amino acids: CSVTGVLGEAFF.

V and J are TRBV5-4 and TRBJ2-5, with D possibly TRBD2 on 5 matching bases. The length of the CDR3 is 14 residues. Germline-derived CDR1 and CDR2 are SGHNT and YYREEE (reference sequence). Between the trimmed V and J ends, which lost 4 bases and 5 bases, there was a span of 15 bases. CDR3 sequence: CASSRREGRETQYF. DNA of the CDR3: TGTGCCAGCAGCCGCCGTGAGGGTAGGGAGACCCAGTACTTC.

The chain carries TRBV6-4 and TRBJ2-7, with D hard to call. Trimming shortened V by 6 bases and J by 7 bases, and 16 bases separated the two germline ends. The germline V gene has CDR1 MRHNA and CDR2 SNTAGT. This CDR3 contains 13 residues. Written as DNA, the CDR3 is TGTGCCAGCAGACCCCGGGCCTTCGCAGAGCAGTACTTC. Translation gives CASRPRAFAEQYF.

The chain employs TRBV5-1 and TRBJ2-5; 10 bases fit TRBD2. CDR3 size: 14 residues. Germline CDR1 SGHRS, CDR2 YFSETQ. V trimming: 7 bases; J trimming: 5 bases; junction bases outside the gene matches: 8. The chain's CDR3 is CASGRTSGGETQYF. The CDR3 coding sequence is TGCGCCAGCGGGCGGACTAGCGGAGGGGAGACCCAGTACTTC.